This T cell receptor (beta chain) was identified during a study of vaccination and CD4 T cells after COVID-19. Study-level information: A CEFX pool, an HIV-1 Nef pool, or no peptide went to control cultures.

Sequencing of DNA taken from cultured CD4+ T cells relied on the Oncomine TCR Beta short-read assay. TCRdb used MiXCR to reprocess the PCR reads, holding one entry per CDR3 protein. The data hold around 10,000 distinct CDR3 sequences, with roughly 62% observed a single time. Sample treatment: roughly nine-day PBMC culture with coronavirus spike peptide pools or control peptides (ViraFEST assay). The ViraFEST method relied on peptide pools to expand antigen-specific T cells, followed by TCR sequencing. Per germline, CDR1 GTSNPN and CDR2 SVGIG (reference sequence). V was trimmed by 1 base and J by 1 base, leaving 13 bases between them. The CDR3 runs to 15 residues. Regarding this clonotype: Its antigen is not identified.

V gene TRBV30 combines with J gene TRBJ2-5; D unresolved. This TCR derives from a human donor who had recovered from COVID-19. Sequences were obtained from CD4+ T cells from blood, cultured in vitro. The CDR3 coding sequence is TGTGCCTGGAGTGCTTTGGACCGAATCCAAGAGACCCAGTACTTC. It yields the protein CAWSALDRIQETQYF.